These 13 T cell receptor beta chains were sequenced from one sample in a study of response to subunit inactivated influenza vaccine. In TCRdb, the RT-PCR reads were re-called with MiXCR into one record per CDR3 protein. The table includes about 540,000 distinct CDR3 sequences, around 21% detected once. The same sample was also used in a study of T cells expressing NK-cell markers. That paper states: UMI-tagged 5'RACE template switching yielded the TCR beta cDNA.

The sample here was CD4+ T cells sorted from PBMCs, taken 11 to 12 days after vaccination. These receptors all come from a man aged 50 to 59 who received an inactivated influenza vaccine.

The rearrangement joins TRBV3-1 to TRBJ1-6; no firm D call. The CDR3 has 13 residues. Trimming stripped 1 base from V and 8 bases from J, with 6 bases between. Germline CDR1 LGHDT, CDR2 YNNKEL (reference sequence). CDR3 nucleotides: TGTGCCAGCAGCCAAGGACCTTATTCACCCCTCCACTTT. Translation gives CASSQGPYSPLHF.

The table lists this clonotype with a few counts. The chain is built from TRBV5-1 and TRBJ2-7; no clear D gene. The V end lost 0 bases, the J end lost 4 bases, and 14 bases lay between the germline ends. CDR3 length: 15 amino acids. Germline V gene lookup returns CDR1 SGHRS and CDR2 YFSETQ. CDR3 nucleotide sequence: TGCGCCAGCAGCTTGGCCGCCTCCAGCCTATACGAGCAGTACTTC. Residues: CASSLAASSLYEQYF.

The CDR3 sequence: CASRQGIDTQYF. CDR3 sequence (DNA): TGCGCCAGCAGGCAGGGAATAGATACGCAGTATTTT. The gene calls are TRBV5-1 and TRBJ2-3, with D possibly matching TRBD1 (5 bases). V was clipped by 5 bases and J by 5 bases, with 9 bases between them. The CDR3 is 12 amino acids. Germline V gene sequence: CDR1 SGHRS, CDR2 YFSETQ.

The chain employs TRBV4-2 and TRBJ2-3; 16 nucleotides agree with TRBD2. CDR1 and CDR2 (germline): LGHNA, YNFKEQ. Losses at the gene ends were 6 bases for V and 4 bases for J; bases not matched to a gene: 10. The CDR3 has 18 residues. In nucleotides, the CDR3 is TGTGCCAGCAGTCCCGGGACTAGCGGGAGGGTCGATGCAGATACGCAGTATTTT. It is translated as CASSPGTSGRVDADTQYF.

This rearrangement joins TRBV20-1 to TRBJ2-2, with D tentatively TRBD2 (6 bases). CDR1 and CDR2 (germline): DFQATT, SNEGSKA (reference sequence). Trimming shortened V by 5 bases and J by 3 bases, and 10 bases separated the two germline ends. CDR3 size: 13 residues. CDR3 sequence reads: CSASGLHTGELFF. For the CDR3, the DNA is TGCAGTGCTTCGGGACTTCACACCGGGGAGCTGTTTTTT.

The chain links TRBV12-3 or TRBV12-4 to TRBJ2-6, with D uncertain. V was cut by 0 bases and J by 2 bases, with 5 bases left in between. This CDR3 contains 15 residues. This chain's CDR3 is CASSLAAPGANVLTF. The CDR3 DNA reads as TGTGCCAGCAGTTTAGCGGCTCCTGGGGCCAACGTCCTGACTTTC.

CDR3: CASSLVSRSGELFF. CDR3 DNA: TGTGCCAGCAGCTTAGTCTCACGATCCGGGGAGCTGTTTTTT. The chain recombines TRBV11-3 with TRBJ2-2; D ambiguous. Deletions cut 1 base from V and 6 bases from J, with 9 bases between. The germline CDR1 and CDR2 sequences are SGHNT and YENEEA. The CDR3 has 14 residues.

This clonotype was recorded at least ten times. The chain employs TRBV3-1 and TRBJ1-2, with 9 bases aligning to TRBD1. V shed 3 bases, J shed 7 bases, and the junction held 0 bases outside the gene matches. From germline, CDR1 is LGHDT and CDR2 YNNKEL (reference sequence). There are 12 residues in the CDR3. Here the CDR3 DNA reads TGTGCCAGCAGCCAGACAGGGGGTGGCTACACCTTC. This gives the protein CASSQTGGGYTF. The entire variable domain, with the rest obtained from reference TRBV3-1 and TRBJ1-2, is as follows: DTAVSQTPKYLVTQMGNDKSIKCEQNLGHDTMYWYKQDSKKFLKIMFSYNNKELIINETVPNRFSPKSPDKAHLNLHINSLELGDSAVYFCASSQTGGGYTFGSGTRLTVV.

This sequence joins TRBV5-8 and TRBJ2-3, with D perhaps being TRBD1 or TRBD2 (5 bases each). Trimming took 4 bases from V and 4 from J, leaving 19 bases between them. Germline V gene sequence: CDR1 SGHTS, CDR2 YDEGEE. The CDR3 runs 16 residues. The CDR3 loop reads CASSQGTARSSDTQYF. CDR3 coding DNA: TGTGCCAGCAGCCAAGGGACCGCCCGGTCCTCAGATACGCAGTATTTT.

Only a few counts were recorded for this clonotype. This chain links TRBV5-1 with TRBJ1-2; weak D call: TRBD1 (5 bases). CDR1 is SGHRS, CDR2 YFSETQ, per germline. The ends were cut back, 0 bases at V and 8 bases at J, with 14 bases in the middle. This CDR3 has 14 amino acids. The CDR3 DNA reads TGCGCCAGCAGCTTGGATTGGGGGAAGAACGGCTACACCTTC. Translating gives CASSLDWGKNGYTF.

This chain uses TRBV6-1 with TRBJ1-1, with D tentatively TRBD1 (5 bases). CDR1 and CDR2 from the germline V gene are MNHNS and SASEGT. The V and J ends lost 5 bases and 6 bases respectively, with 22 bases between them. The CDR3 is made up of 16 amino acids. CDR3 sequence (DNA): TGTGCCAGCAGTCCCCGATATGGGGGTCGGACCGCTGAAGCTTTCTTT. This translates into CASSPRYGGRTAEAFF.

The sample holds a few counts of this clonotype. This rearrangement joins TRBV12-3 or TRBV12-4 to TRBJ1-3, with 7 bases lining up with TRBD1. This CDR3 spans 17 amino acids. The V and J ends lost 5 bases and 0 bases, in that order; junction bases with no gene match: 10. DNA of the CDR3: TGTGCCAGCAGTCCCCCGGGACAGTTATTCTCTGGAAACACCATATATTTT. It yields the protein CASSPPGQLFSGNTIYF.

This clonotype was observed a handful of times. V usage is TRBV28 and J usage is TRBJ2-7; D is undetermined. Looked up from germline, CDR1 is MDHEN and CDR2 is SYDVKM. Trimming left V 9 bases short and J 3 bases short, with 18 bases between. The CDR3 extends over 14 amino acids. CDR3 coding DNA: TGTGCCAGTCGGTCGGGTGGGATCCGCTACGAGCAGTACTTC. It specifies CASRSGGIRYEQYF.